The clone carrying this TCR beta chain was seen once. Antigen: not known. Amplified regions were TCR beta CDR3 sequences from RNA transcripts. The study used the HTBI primer set for a first-round RT-PCR of the TCR CDR3. TCRdb analysed the multiplex PCR reads with MiXCR anew, one entry per CDR3 protein. The table has hundreds of thousands of distinct CDR3 sequences, around 38% seen once. The sample originates from a study of T cells in Graves' hyperthyroidism and ophthalmopathy. Whole-study context: Peripheral blood was taken when the disease was first diagnosed, before any treatment began. Regarding the study as a whole: Ophthalmopathy was distinguished from stable hyperthyroidism by 13 V-J signatures.

Graves' hyperthyroidism is called stable when ophthalmopathy does not progress within 18 months. Exclusion of patients followed from uncontrolled infection, other autoimmune disease, pregnancy or lactation. Germline V CDR1 and CDR2: MGHDK, SYGVNS. The CDR3 runs to 12 residues. The TCR originated in a man aged 18 to 30 with Graves' hyperthyroidism. Input material: blood. The chain is built from TRBV25-1 and TRBJ1-2; D is unresolved. The CDR3 sequence: CARARTAYGYTF. The CDR3 DNA reads as TGTGCTAGAGCGCGGACGGCCTATGGCTACACCTTC.